This T cell receptor (beta chain) was obtained from a study of identical twins. The CDR3 length is 15 residues. Germline loops: CDR1 MNHNS, CDR2 SASEGT. Trimming took off 6 bases at V and 2 bases at J, with 14 bases between the two ends. A universal primer site was created by template switching, with the cDNA bearing unique molecular identifiers. In TCRdb, the 5' RACE reads were re-called with MiXCR into one record per CDR3 protein. The profile covers around 300,000 distinct CDR3 sequences, with about 8.9% appearing a single time and less than 2.5% taken by the ten largest. Study results and caveats: Models underestimated TCR alpha sharing (out-of-frame) in monozygotic twins. Partial confounding of zero-insertion analyses by invariant MAIT and iNKT cells was possible.

This clonotype was seen more than once but under ten times. Its cognate antigen is unknown. These same records also appear under a second study, on yellow fever vaccine responses in identical twins.

This chain links TRBV6-1 with TRBJ2-1, with D tentatively TRBD2 (6 bases). Sequencing was performed on memory (CD45RO+) T cells sorted from blood. This TCR was recovered from a woman under 30 in good health. The CDR3 DNA reads TGTGCCAGCAGGAGGGAGGACGGTACCTACAATGAGCAGTTCTTC. It codes for CASRREDGTYNEQFF.